The 23 T cell receptor beta chains reported below all come from one sample, sequenced in a study of OX40 agonist ivuxolimab in advanced cancers. The method was immunoSEQ multiplex PCR; TCRdb's version includes in-frame clones alone and lacks a portion of them. Of about 75,000 clones listed, about nine tenths are singletons. Sequences were derived from CD4+ or CD8+ T cells sorted from blood, sampled in a trial of the OX40 agonist ivuxolimab. These receptors all stem from an adult with an advanced solid tumor such as melanoma, head and neck, liver or kidney cancer.

The chain employs TRBV5-6 and TRBJ1-4; D gene unclear. Germline V CDR1 and CDR2: SGHDT, YYEEEE. The V gene lost 6 bases and the J gene lost 4 bases, with 10 bases spanning the gap. The CDR3 is 13 amino acids. CDR3 sequence: CASTVQINEKLFF. The CDR3 DNA reads TGTGCCAGCACCGTACAGATTAATGAAAAACTGTTTTTT.

This clone was observed a handful of times. This chain connects TRBV5-8 to TRBJ2-1; the match to TRBD1 covers 12 bases. V shed 4 bases and J 8 bases; nucleotides not matched to a gene: 13. The CDR3 totals 17 residues. Per the germline V gene, CDR1 is SGHTS and CDR2 is YDEGEE. DNA for the CDR3: TGTGCCAGCAGCGCCGCAATCCGGGACAGGGGGCAGGATGAGCAGTTCTTC. Translating it yields CASSAAIRDRGQDEQFF. The entire variable domain, with the rest obtained from reference TRBV5-8 and TRBJ2-1, is as follows: EAGVTQSPTHLIKTRGQQATLRCSPISGHTSVYWYQQALGLGLQFLLWYDEGEERNRGNFPPRFSGRQFPNYSSELNVNALELEDSALYLCASSAAIRDRGQDEQFFGPGTRLTVL.

This clone was detected only a few times. The chain joins TRBV18 to TRBJ1-5; D uncertain. The germline V gene has CDR1 KGHSH and CDR2 LQKENI. This CDR3 is 15 amino acids long. Trimming removed 1 base from V and 3 bases from J, with 10 bases in between. CDR3 loop: CASSPQARPNQPQHF. The CDR3 DNA sequence: TGTGCCAGCTCACCACAGGCCAGGCCCAATCAGCCCCAGCATTTT. Filled out from reference TRBV18 and TRBJ1-5, the complete variable domain reads NAGVMQNPRHLVRRRGQEARLRCSPMKGHSHVYWYRQLPEEGLKFMVYLQKENIIDESGMPKERFSAEFPKEGPSILRIQQVVRGDSAAYFCASSPQARPNQPQHFGDGTRLSIL.

DNA of the CDR3: TGTGCCAGCAGTTCCACCACAGGGGACGAGCAGTACTTC. Its translation: CASSSTTGDEQYF. The rearrangement joins TRBV6-1 to TRBJ2-7, with TRBD1 matching 7 bases. CDR1 is MNHNS, CDR2 SASEGT, per germline. The J segment lost 5 bases and the V segment lost 5 bases, leaving 6 bases of the junction unmatched. The CDR3 is made up of 13 amino acids.

The genes are TRBV7-2 and TRBJ1-6; 8 positions match TRBD1. V shed 5 bases and J 10 bases; nucleotides not matched to a gene: 7. Germline lookup yields CDR1 SGHTA and CDR2 FQGNSA. There are 14 residues in the CDR3. CDR3 loop: CASSIDRGGSPLHF. The DNA for the CDR3 is TGTGCCAGCAGCATCGACAGGGGCGGATCACCCCTCCACTTT.

This clone occurred a few times. The chain combines TRBV7-8 with TRBJ1-1; no firm D call. Germline V gene lookup returns CDR1 SGHVS and CDR2 FQNEAQ. Between the trimmed V and J ends, which lost 4 bases and 4 bases, there was a span of 4 bases. The length of the CDR3 is 11 residues. CDR3 in amino acids: CASSSITEAFF. The CDR3 coding sequence is TGTGCCAGCAGCTCAATCACTGAAGCTTTCTTT.

The chain is built from TRBV5-1 and TRBJ2-3; 7 nucleotides line up with TRBD2. This CDR3 comprises 15 residues. Germline V gene data show CDR1 as SGHRS and CDR2 as YFSETQ. After removal of 3 bases from V and 0 bases from J, the junction contained 4 bases not matched to a gene. CDR3 residues: CASSSAGYSTDTQYF. CDR3 sequence (DNA): TGCGCCAGCAGCTCAGCGGGGTACAGCACAGATACGCAGTATTTT.

The chain uses TRBV7-2 and TRBJ1-2, with 7 bases identical to TRBD1. V lost 5 bases and J lost 4; bases outside the gene matches: 10. This CDR3 spans 15 amino acids. Germline values: CDR1 SGHTA, CDR2 FQGNSA. This CDR3 is CASSTQSGQPYGYTF. The CDR3 region has the DNA TGTGCCAGCAGCACACAATCGGGACAGCCCTATGGCTACACCTTC.

This chain links TRBV28 with TRBJ1-2; D is undetermined. This CDR3 has 13 residues. Trimming left V 3 bases short and J 4 bases short, with 9 bases between. The germline gives CDR1 MDHEN, CDR2 SYDVKM. The CDR3 nucleotides read TGTGCCAGCAGTTTTAAACAGCTCTATGGCTACACCTTC. This encodes CASSFKQLYGYTF.

The chain recombines TRBV28 with TRBJ1-3; D is ambiguous. The length of the CDR3 is 15 residues. V was clipped by 6 bases and J by 4 bases, with 16 bases between them. From germline, CDR1 is MDHEN and CDR2 SYDVKM. The CDR3 coding sequence is TGTGCCAGCAGGGTAATGGACTCTTCGGGAAACACCATATATTTT. It is translated as CASRVMDSSGNTIYF. Combining the CDR3 with reference TRBV28 and TRBJ1-3 gives the whole variable domain DVKVTQSSRYLVKRTGEKVFLECVQDMDHENMFWYRQDPGLGLRLIYFSYDVKMKEKGDIPEGYSVSREKKERFSLILESASTNQTSMYLCASRVMDSSGNTIYFGEGSWLTVV.

As DNA, the CDR3 is TGTGCCAGCAGTGAAGCGCCTACAGACGAGCAGTACTTC. Translation: CASSEAPTDEQYF. The rearrangement links TRBV6-1 to TRBJ2-7; unclear D gene. The CDR3 is made up of 13 amino acids. CDR1 and CDR2 (germline): MNHNS, SASEGT. Trimming pared 0 bases from V and 5 bases from J, leaving 8 bases between.

This chain joins TRBV7-3 and TRBJ1-6, with a possible D match to TRBD1 (6 bases). This CDR3 contains 14 residues. Germline V gene lookup returns CDR1 SGHTA and CDR2 FQGTGA. Trimming stripped 5 bases from V and 10 bases from J, with 15 bases between. The CDR3 DNA follows: TGTGCCAGCAGCCCCGGGGGCTTCACCTCACCCCTCCACTTT. The encoded protein is CASSPGGFTSPLHF.

This chain links TRBV6-6 with TRBJ1-1; no definite D call. Germline V CDR1 and CDR2: MNHNY, SVGAGI (reference sequence). Trimming pared 6 bases from V and 1 base from J, leaving 12 bases between. This CDR3 contains 14 residues. The CDR3 loop reads CASSRWTENTEAFF. The CDR3, as DNA: TGTGCCAGCAGCCGTTGGACTGAGAACACTGAAGCTTTCTTT.

This clone has a single count. V is TRBV29-1 and J is TRBJ2-1, with no clear D. The CDR3 spans 11 residues. The V gene lost 6 bases and the J gene lost 10 bases, with 13 bases spanning the gap. Germline lookup yields CDR1 SQVTM and CDR2 ANQGSEA. The CDR3 DNA sequence: TGCAGCGTAACTCCAGGATCCGAGCAGTTCTTC. This sequence encodes CSVTPGSEQFF.

This clone was picked up a small number of times. The chain links TRBV5-1 to TRBJ1-6, with D unclear. The V gene lost 3 bases and the J gene lost 9 bases, with 13 bases spanning the gap. This CDR3 has 14 residues. The germline CDR1 and CDR2 sequences are SGHRS and YFSETQ. In DNA, the CDR3 is TGCGCCAGCAGCTACGACACAACCATTTCACCCCTCCACTTT. Residues: CASSYDTTISPLHF.

The chain has TRBV5-4 and TRBJ1-4, with D hard to call. Trimming stripped 3 bases from V and 8 bases from J, with 11 bases between. Germline loops: CDR1 SGHNT, CDR2 YYREEE (reference sequence). This CDR3 spans 13 amino acids. The CDR3 protein is CASSWTGEEKLFF. CDR3 DNA: TGTGCCAGCAGCTGGACCGGGGAAGAAAAACTGTTTTTT.

This clone was detected a few times. The chain couples TRBV4-1 to TRBJ1-5; TRBD1 might be the D (6 bases). This CDR3 region has 14 residues. Germline CDR1 and CDR2: MGHRA and YSYEKL. Deletions cut 5 bases from V and 5 bases from J, with 13 bases between. CDR3 DNA sequence: TGCGCCAGCAGCTCTTGGGGGGCGGATCAGCCCCAGCATTTT. It specifies CASSSWGADQPQHF.

The V and J genes are TRBV18 and TRBJ2-1, with D perhaps matching TRBD2 (6 bases). Trimming took off 1 base at V and 7 bases at J, with 8 bases between the two ends. The CDR3 length is 13 residues. Per germline, CDR1 KGHSH and CDR2 LQKENI. Written as DNA, the CDR3 is TGTGCCAGCTCACCACGGGCGGGAAATGAGCAGTTCTTC. As protein: CASSPRAGNEQFF.

The chain carries TRBV2 and TRBJ1-2; D is perhaps TRBD1 (5 bases). Trimming cost V 4 bases and J 7 bases, with 7 bases left between them. The germline CDR1 and CDR2 sequences are SNHLY and FYNNEI. The CDR3 totals 11 residues. CDR3 nucleotides: TGTGCCAGCAGTGTAGGGGTTGGCTACACCTTC. Protein sequence: CASSVGVGYTF.

This clone was seen only a few times. The chain couples TRBV5-1 to TRBJ1-1, with unresolved D. Germline-derived CDR1 and CDR2 are SGHRS and YFSETQ. V lost 0 bases to trimming and J lost 0 bases, with 9 bases between them. This CDR3 is built from 15 residues. CDR3 coding DNA: TGCGCCAGCAGCTTGGATTTGTCGGTGAACACTGAAGCTTTCTTT. It is translated as CASSLDLSVNTEAFF. The full variable domain, in which reference TRBV5-1 and TRBJ1-1 provide the parts outside the CDR3, is KAGVTQTPRYLIKTRGQQVTLSCSPISGHRSVSWYQQTPGQGLQFLFEYFSETQRNKGNFPGRFSGRQFSNSRSEMNVSTLELGDSALYLCASSLDLSVNTEAFFGQGTRLTVV.

This chain links TRBV5-1 with TRBJ1-2; no reliable D call. Germline V gene lookup returns CDR1 SGHRS and CDR2 YFSETQ. The length of the CDR3 is 12 residues. The V end lost 0 bases, the J end lost 4 bases, and 4 bases lay between the germline ends. The CDR3 loop is CASSLALYGYTF. The DNA for the CDR3 is TGCGCCAGCAGCTTGGCCCTCTATGGCTACACCTTC.

CDR3 amino acids: CASSPLQQDDYGYTF. The CDR3 DNA sequence: TGCGCCAGCAGCCCACTTCAACAGGACGACTATGGCTACACCTTC. J is TRBJ1-2 and V is TRBV4-3, with D possibly being TRBD1 (5 bases). V lost 4 bases, J lost 3 bases, and 15 bases lay in between. The CDR3 is 15 amino acids. Germline CDR1 is LGHNA and CDR2 is YSLEER.

The rearrangement links TRBV19 to TRBJ2-1; tentatively, D is TRBD1 or TRBD2 (6 bases each). Trimming shortened V by 5 bases and J by 6 bases, and 11 bases separated the two germline ends. This CDR3 is 13 amino acids long. Per germline, CDR1 LNHDA and CDR2 SQIVND (reference sequence). The CDR3 coding sequence is TGTGCCAGTAGTGGTGAGGGGGGCAATGAGCAGTTCTTC. It translates to CASSGEGGNEQFF.